This T cell receptor beta chain was sequenced in a study of neurological immune-mediated disorders (dated by TCRdb to about 2019). As for the study more broadly: Peripheral blood TCR-beta repertoires from patients with HTLV-I-associated myelopathy (HAM/TSP), patients with multiple sclerosis, and healthy controls were compared in the study using UMI-based sequencing. Alongside PBMC samples, the set of approximately 100 TCR-beta libraries contained longitudinal samples, technical triplicates, and paired CD4+ and CD8+ T-cell subsets that had been sorted. Of the roughly 71 subjects in the cohort, around 15 were HAM/TSP patients, around 34 were multiple sclerosis patients, and about 20 were healthy controls. Broad study findings and their caveats: TCR clonal expansion was greatest in HAM/TSP patients and smallest in MS patients, who ranked below even healthy controls. Expanded clones from different subjects shared no identical CDR3 amino acid sequences, which suggests that TCR-beta repertoires were private in all groups.

Trimming removed 6 bases from V and 3 bases from J; the gene matches leave 7 bases unexplained. CDR3 length: 16 amino acids, cysteine to phenylalanine. Just CDR3 DNA is preserved here, 48 bases in frame from base 1. CDR1 MDHEN and CDR2 SYDVKM are derived from the germline V gene. This clonotype was seen at least ten times. It has no known antigen specificity. Per-base quality was not reported, and no clone a single base away is much larger than it. Healthy controls were blood bank volunteers in Maryland, USA. For unsorted PBMC libraries, 2 million PBMCs were used after storage in RNAlater at -80 degrees C until RNA extraction. Peripheral blood underwent Ficoll-Hypaque density gradient centrifugation to isolate PBMCs, which were then cryopreserved in liquid nitrogen. cDNA was synthesized by template-switch 5'RACE using a primer with a 10-nucleotide random unique molecular identifier that tagged each TCR transcript. Every sequencing run covered 15-18 subjects and yielded more than 160 million TCR-beta sequences. The RNeasy kit was used to extract total RNA. The KAPA Real-time Library Amplification kit was used to amplify TCR-beta VDJ regions with primers targeting the TCR constant region and the 5'RACE anchor. Sample indexes and Illumina adaptors were added in a first PCR, after which library yield was increased in a second PCR. After Ampure bead purification, the TCR product of roughly 650 bp was size-selected on a 2% E-gel SizeSelection system. Before pooling, libraries had their quality checked on a Bioanalyzer, their concentration measured with Qubit, and their quantity determined with the Kapa Library Quantification kit. An Illumina HiSeq 2500 was used to sequence the libraries paired-end at 2 x 150 bp. To increase sequence diversity, roughly 24-32% phiX was spiked into each library pool. Per the source publication's procedure: The UMI-based MiGEC pipeline processed quality-filtered reads and removed over 80% of raw TCR sequences during error correction. IMGT germline references were used for aligning VDJ genes, and each clonotype was defined as a unique CDR3 amino acid sequence together with its V-J genes. Clonal expansion, Shannon diversity and CDR3 relatedness (CalcPairwiseDistances, ClusterSamples) were evaluated with VDJtools, and phylogenetic trees were built with CLCbio workbench. A clone was classed as expanded if it had 8 or more unique UMIs, a cutoff based on coefficient-of-variation modelling across technical triplicates. The public sequencing data were trimmed at Q25 with fastp and processed into clonotypes with MiXCR by TCRdb, which kept only in-frame beta chains. Each CDR3 protein gets just one entry, which takes the most common genes and DNA from the rows behind it. None of the V and J calls come from the authors' own analysis; TCRdb made them. For this sample the table gives roughly 32,000 distinct CDR3 sequences, of which over 12% were detected only once. The ten most abundant clones make up around 25% of the sample.

The TCR originated in a man aged 70-80 years in good health. The chain is made from TRBV28 and TRBJ2-2, with 10 bases matching TRBD1. Input material: PBMCs. This receptor has the CDR3 CASRLDRGLYTGELFF. The sequenced DNA: TGTGCCAGCAGACTAGACAGGGGGCTATACACCGGGGAGCTGTTTTTT.